The 9 T cell receptor beta chains below come from one sample, sequenced in a study of blood T cell repertoires in COVID-19. Generated by immunoSEQ multiplex PCR, the TCRdb table keeps only in-frame clones and is missing some. Seen here are 300,000 to 350,000 clones, nearly 90% observed once, and the top ten hold more than 9%. Sequencing was done on a sample of PBMCs or T cells enriched from blood (not recorded which). These receptors originate from a woman in her 30s who had recovered from COVID-19.

CDR3 amino acids: CASKTGFYEQYF. In nucleotides, the CDR3 is TGTGCCAGCAAAACAGGTTTCTACGAGCAGTACTTC. V is TRBV28 and J is TRBJ2-7, with D tentatively TRBD1 (5 bases). Trimming left V 7 bases short and J 3 bases short, with 10 bases between. CDR3 length equals 12 residues. Germline loops: CDR1 MDHEN, CDR2 SYDVKM.

CDR3 residues: CASSQEVGEGYGYTF. The DNA of the CDR3 is TGTGCCAGCAGCCAAGAAGTGGGGGAGGGCTATGGCTACACCTTC. The genes are TRBV3-1 (or the pseudogene TRBV3-2) and TRBJ1-2, with a weak D call TRBD1 (5 bases). CDR3 size: 15 residues. Trimming cost V 0 bases and J 4 bases, with 12 bases left between them. CDR1 is LGHDT and CDR2 is YNNKEL in the germline V gene (reference sequence).

The chain joins TRBV11-3 to TRBJ2-1; 9 nucleotides match TRBD2. V was clipped by 3 bases and J by 5 bases; unmatched bases: 11. There are 17 residues in the CDR3. CDR1 and CDR2 (germline): SGHNT, YENEEA. The CDR3 is CASSLEWGLASDNEQFF. CDR3 nucleotide sequence: TGTGCCAGCAGCTTGGAATGGGGACTAGCTAGCGACAATGAGCAGTTCTTC.

J is TRBJ1-6 and V is TRBV10-3, with 7 nucleotides matching TRBD1. Trimming took 10 bases from V and 0 from J; bases not matched to a gene: 9. The CDR3 is 16 residues long. Germline assignment: CDR1 ENHRY and CDR2 SYGVKD. CDR3 sequence reads: CATETGPNSYNSPLHF. The CDR3 DNA reads TGTGCCACCGAGACAGGGCCGAACTCCTATAATTCACCCCTCCACTTT.

The rearrangement links TRBV19 to TRBJ2-7; D is possibly TRBD2 (6 bases). This CDR3 contains 13 residues. Trimming took 6 bases from V and 5 from J, leaving 14 bases between them. The germline V gene encodes CDR1 LNHDA and CDR2 SQIVND (reference sequence). CDR3 sequence (DNA): TGTGCCAGTAGGCGGGGTGCGGCCAACGAGCAGTACTTC. As protein: CASRRGAANEQYF.

The chain couples TRBV15 to TRBJ2-1; D might be TRBD1 (6 bases). The CDR3 has 15 residues. Germline loops: CDR1 LNHNV, CDR2 YYDKDF (reference sequence). Trimming took 0 bases from V and 10 from J, leaving 16 bases between them. The CDR3 loop reads CATSREGRGRPEQFF. In DNA, the CDR3 is TGTGCCACCAGCAGAGAAGGCAGGGGACGACCGGAGCAGTTCTTC.

The V gene is TRBV6-2 or TRBV6-3, the J gene TRBJ2-5; 9 nucleotides match TRBD2. The germline V gene has CDR1 MNHEY and CDR2 SVGEGT. V lost 2 bases and J lost 5; bases outside the gene matches: 12. CDR3 length equals 17 residues. The CDR3 bases are TGTGCCAGCAGTTACAACGCGCTAGCGGGATTGGGGGAGACCCAGTACTTC. Translation gives CASSYNALAGLGETQYF.

The chain carries TRBV7-9 and TRBJ1-2, with a possible D match to TRBD1 (6 bases). The CDR3 sequence is 12 residues long. The germline gives CDR1 SEHNR, CDR2 FQNEAQ (reference sequence). CDR3 sequence (DNA): TGTGCTATACGTCGTGGGGGCGATGGCTACACCTTC. It is translated as CAIRRGGDGYTF.

As concerns this clone: Other DNA sequences within the sample encode an identical CDR3. The rearrangement joins TRBV7-2 to TRBJ1-5; D ambiguous. CDR3 size: 15 residues. The V and J ends lost 1 base and 7 bases respectively, with 14 bases between them. Germline V gives CDR1 SGHTA, CDR2 FQGNSA. CDR3 in DNA: TGTGCCAGCAGCTTAGATGGAGGGCCTGGGCAGCCCCAGCATTTT. Protein: CASSLDGGPGQPQHF.